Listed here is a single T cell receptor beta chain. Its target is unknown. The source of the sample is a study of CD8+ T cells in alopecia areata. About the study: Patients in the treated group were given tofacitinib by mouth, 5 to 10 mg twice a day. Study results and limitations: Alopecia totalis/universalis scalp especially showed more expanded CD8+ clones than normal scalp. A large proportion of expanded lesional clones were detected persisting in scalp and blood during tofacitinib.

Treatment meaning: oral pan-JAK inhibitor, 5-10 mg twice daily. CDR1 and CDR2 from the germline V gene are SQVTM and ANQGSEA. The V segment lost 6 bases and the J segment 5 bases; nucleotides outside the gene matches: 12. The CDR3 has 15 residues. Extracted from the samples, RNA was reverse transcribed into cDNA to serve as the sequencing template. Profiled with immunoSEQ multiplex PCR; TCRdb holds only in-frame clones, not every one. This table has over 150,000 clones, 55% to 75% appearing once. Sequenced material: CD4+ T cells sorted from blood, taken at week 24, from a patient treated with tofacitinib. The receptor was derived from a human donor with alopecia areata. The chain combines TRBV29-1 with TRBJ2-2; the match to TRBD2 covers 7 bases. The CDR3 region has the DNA TGCAGCGTCCCGGGAGGTAGCGGGTGGACCGGGGAGCTGTTTTTT. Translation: CSVPGGSGWTGELFF.